Given below is one TCR beta chain in context. Which antigen it targets is not known. In total, fewer than 750 healthy bone marrow donors made up the cohort. All cohort members were sampled while nominally healthy, although unrecorded immune exposures were likely present. The donor tested CMV seronegative, placing the donor among the roughly 400 seronegative members of the cohort. Every donor gave a peripheral blood sample, and the peripheral blood mononuclear cells from that sample were used for TCR beta sequencing. The Qiagen DNeasy Blood Extraction Kit was used to extract genomic DNA from the blood cell samples. The data stem from a study of cytomegalovirus exposure and HLA in healthy donors (dated by TCRdb to about 2017). Turning to the overall study: According to an earlier analysis of several hundred of the donors, about 179 million T cells yielded approximately 120 million unique TCR beta sequences and around 300 Gb of sequence data. Approximately 330 gigabases of sequencing data and 70 million to 100 million unique TCR sequences made up an early release that covered 500 to 650 HLA-typed donors. Of the 398 genotyped donors, over 70% fell in the genetic ancestry cluster associated with self-reported Caucasian donors. The aim of the study was to test whether cataloging public T cell receptors could identify signatures of past pathogen exposure. The T cell repertoires of under 700 subjects were profiled by immunosequencing and related to cytomegalovirus serostatus. A separate validation cohort of some 130 different subjects was used in addition to the 666-subject first cohort. To predict cytomegalovirus infection status, the study combined high-throughput TCR immunosequencing, statistical association of individual TCRs with disease status, and machine learning. A later analysis re-analyzed previously published TCR beta repertoires from 650 to 800 donors and added high-resolution HLA genotyping to study TCR occurrence patterns. The later analysis used no new phenotypic data to find candidate immune exposures, relying instead on TCR beta sequences and their occurrence across donors. In an earlier analysis of more than 550 of the donors, high-throughput TCR beta sequencing was used to judge whether each TCR beta V gene segment behaved as functional or pseudogenic. Alongside the repertoire data, information on donor age, sex, ethnicity and CMV serostatus was compiled. In a later genetic analysis, genome-wide SNP genotypes for about 65% of the roughly 700 donors were used, and that subset was treated as a discovery cohort. All discovery cohort repertoires had been generated using a single sequencing platform. Class I and class II HLA loci were covered by the typing at four-digit resolution. The number of typed donors differed by locus: about 620-630 for A, B, C, DRB1 and DQB1; approximately 540 for DQA1; roughly 600 for DPA1; and about 450 for DPB1. Because of strong linkage in the cohort, roughly five DR-DQ haplotypes were treated as single units for association and clustering. Among a few hundred genotyped donors of the cohort, an average of about 240,000 unique TCR beta nucleotide sequences were sequenced per donor, about a sixth of them non-productive. Paper-wide results and their limitations: A further reported finding was that TCR beta sequences accurately predicted the HLA-A and HLA-B alleles for most subjects in the first cohort. Compared with the 666-donor mean, donors in an Asian-associated ancestry cluster had fewer N-insertions in productive TCRs, according to a later genetic analysis. A later analysis found that HLA-associated TCR beta chains were more clonally expanded and had lower generation probabilities than equally common non-associated chains. In a later analysis, 15,000 to 20,000 TCR beta sequences were associated with specific HLA alleles at a false discovery rate of 0.05. This cohort had only TCR beta chains sequenced, and the lack of alpha or paired-chain data limited which features could be detected. The authors suggested that the approach could potentially be generalized to other disease states and immunological phenotypes. Correlated functional status among segregating V segments might reflect linkage disequilibrium, but an unknown experimental factor could not be ruled out. Several of the top co-occurrence clusters appeared to be linked to parvovirus B19, influenza, CMV and Epstein-Barr virus, according to a later analysis. Presence/absence analyses assumed roughly uniform sequencing depth across donors, an assumption that may not hold. The 87-base-pair reads could not distinguish some IMGT-functional V segments, including TRBV6-2 and TRBV6-3, so those segments were excluded. Most CMV-associated TCR beta chains appeared to be HLA-restricted in a later analysis, and the HLA associations seemed to be driven largely by CMV exposure. Cytomegalovirus status was reported to be diagnosed by the classifier with high specificity and sensitivity in both the original and validation cohorts. In a later analysis, the rate of TCR association differed among HLA loci, with DRB1 alleles having the most associated TCRs and HLA-C alleles having the fewest. Across donors, most TCR sequences were observed very rarely, whereas some public TCRs were present in many individuals. The only immune exposure information available for the cohort was CMV serostatus. Because HLA typing was unavailable for some donors at each locus, only the typed subset was used in association tests. In an earlier analysis of around 600 of the donors, most TCR beta V segments were observed in productive rearrangements about 87% or about 30% of the time, broadly matching IMGT annotations. Over 15 rarely observed V segments, including chromosome 9 orphons, were excluded from the earlier analysis of some 590 of the donors because counts were too low. The study listed 150 to 200 TCR beta chains as associated with cytomegalovirus. When HLA alleles, especially DR and DQ, strongly co-occurred, TCR associations were difficult to assign to individual alleles. An association between a missense DCLRE1C variant and V-gene and J-gene trimming of TCR beta chains was found in a later genetic analysis and replicated in an independent cohort. In vitro tests confirmed that three of the cytomegalovirus-associated TCR beta chains recognize cytomegalovirus antigens. A cluster of highly shared sequence variants was judged likely to be a technical artifact of the sequencing pipeline.

The library relied on the immunoSEQ multiplex PCR assay. For the multiplex PCR, a mixture combining 60 forward primers for TCR Vbeta segments and 13 reverse primers for TCR Jbeta segments was used. A multiplex PCR assay on genomic DNA amplified the CDR3 region of rearranged TCR beta genes. Amplified TCR beta libraries were sequenced as 87-base-pair reads on the Illumina HiSeq System. In the source study's methods: A later analysis tallied 80 million to 95 million unique TCR beta chains across the 666 repertoires, and approximately 12 million of those chains were shared by two or more donors. To remove PCR and sequencing errors, raw reads were error-corrected and collapsed into unique sequences using a nearest-neighbor algorithm that merged closely related sequences. CDR3 sequences were aligned to IMGT reference sequences to assign V, D and J gene segments. For a sequence to be retained, a match of at least six nucleotides was required to both a V gene segment and a J gene segment. A rearrangement was called productive if the CDR3 had no stop codons and remained in frame with V and J, and every other rearrangement was called non-productive. CDR3 was defined by IMGT convention, running from the second conserved V-encoded cysteine to the conserved J-encoded phenylalanine. In an earlier analysis of 587 of the donors, sequences lacking an unambiguous match to a single V gene segment were excluded. In an earlier analysis of approximately 560 of the donors, a V segment was called functional when productive rearrangements were above 56.7%, and segregating when the standard deviation between donors exceeded 5%. A statistical classification framework was built for diagnosing cytomegalovirus status from the catalog of TCR beta chain sequences. In a later analysis, V and J genes were assigned by comparing TCR nucleotide sequences against IMGT/GENE-DB human TR gene sequences. A later analysis assigned CDR3 sequences and most-parsimonious VDJ recombination scenarios with the TCRdist pipeline. In a later analysis, each TCR beta chain was defined by its CDR3 amino acid sequence together with its V-gene family, and reads without a unique V-gene family were excluded. To address suspected cross-contamination and a sequencing artifact, a later analysis removed some 620 highly shared, low-generation-probability nucleotide sequences. In a later analysis, a clonal expansion index for each public chain was calculated from normalized within-repertoire ranks of inferred template counts. In a later analysis, generation probabilities were computed using a VDJ recombination model fitted to out-of-frame rearrangements, and the results were checked against IGoR. A later analysis scored TCR-TCR, TCR-HLA and TCR-CMV co-occurrence with hypergeometric tests, applying a repertoire-size bias correction to TCR pairs. In a later analysis, false discovery rates were estimated by permuting HLA or CMV assignments 20 times. In a later analysis, co-occurring TCRs were grouped using DBSCAN, and TCRdist sequence similarity was added for clustering within HLA-allele-positive subsets. Co-occurrence clustering excluded repertoires with fewer than 30,000 or more than 120,000 public chains, plus five with anomalous nucleotide sharing. TCRdb's version of the immuneACCESS table is confined to in-frame rearrangements and falls short of the full clone set. An unresolved V gene accounts for under half of the shortfall where checked; the remainder is of unknown origin. V and J calls and clone size are those listed in that table; D and trimming were worked out from the DNA. The sample table includes under 200,000 clones. Of the sample, about 6.8% falls within the top ten clones.

At the junction V is shortened by 0 bases and J by 6 bases, with 11 bases in between. The germline V gene sets CDR1 to SGHTA and CDR2 to FQGNSA. Inclusive of the bounding cysteine and phenylalanine, the CDR3 is 15 residues long. Of the read, only the CDR3 DNA is kept; its 45 bases are in frame from base 1. This receptor chain uses TRBV7-2 and TRBJ2-2; the D gene assignment is ambiguous. The source is a man younger than 45 in good health and CMV-seronegative. Sequencing was performed on PBMCs. The bases read TGTGCCAGCAGCTTAGCGCGGATAGACGCCGGGGAGCTGTTTTTT. Its translation is CASSLARIDAGELFF.